Listed below are T cell receptor beta chains from one sample, sequenced in a study of cytomegalovirus exposure and HLA in healthy donors. The assay was immunoSEQ multiplex PCR, and TCRdb's table has in-frame clones only and misses some. The sample lists over 130,000 clones; about 84% were seen once. Sequenced sample: PBMCs. The receptors here all came from a woman between 40 and 50 years old in good health and CMV-seropositive. The CDR3 runs from the conserved cysteine through the conserved F or W. D genes are given only for firm matches. The size field is filled for only some rows; it gives once, few, many or a size class.

TRBJ1-4 | - | - | TRBV6-6 | TGTGCCAGCACACGACAGGACGTCCGTGAAAAACTGTTTTTT | CASTRQDVREKLFF
TRBJ2-1 | - | - | TRBV28 | TGTGCCAGCACCACAGGGGGGGCCTACAATGAGCAGTTCTTC | CASTTGGAYNEQFF
TRBJ1-1 | - | few | TRBV2 | TGTGCCAGCACGTCAGACACTGAAGCTTTCTTT | CASTSDTEAFF
TRBJ2-1 | TRBD1 | - | TRBV5-4 | TGTGCCAGCAGCCTGGGACAGGACTACAATGAGCAGTTCTTC | CASSLGQDYNEQFF
TRBJ2-5 | - | - | TRBV5-1 | TGCGCCAGCACCACAGGGCTCCAAGAGACCCAGTACTTC | CASTTGLQETQYF
TRBJ2-2 | TRBD2 | - | TRBV28 | TGTGCCAGCAACCCGACTAGCGGGAGGGCGAGGACCGGGGAGCTGTTTTTT | CASNPTSGRARTGELFF
TRBJ2-7 | TRBD2 | - | TRBV7-9 | TGTGCCAGCAGCTTTAGCGGGGGGTCCTACGAGCAGTACTTC | CASSFSGGSYEQYF
TRBJ1-2 | TRBD1 | - | TRBV20-1 | TGCAGTGCGACTGGACAGGAGGGCTACACCTTC | CSATGQEGYTF
TRBJ1-1 | - | - | TRBV6-5 | TGTGCCAGCAGTTTTACGCCCCAGAGACTTAACACTGAAGCTTTCTTT | CASSFTPQRLNTEAFF
TRBJ2-1 | - | - | TRBV19 | TGTGCCAGTAGTATAGCCGGTAATCGGGAACAGTTCTTC | CASSIAGNREQFF
TRBJ2-6 | - | - | TRBV27 | TGTGCCAGCACCCCGGGGAGGGGACAGGCAAAAACTGGGGCCAACGTCCTGACTTTC | CASTPGRGQAKTGANVLTF
TRBJ1-3 | TRBD1 | - | TRBV7-8 | TGTGCCAGCAGCATGCAACAGGGGACTGGAAACACCATATATTTT | CASSMQQGTGNTIYF
TRBJ2-1 | TRBD1 | - | TRBV4-1 | TGCGCCAGCAGCCAAGATCCCCCCCCGGGACAGGGCTCAAATGAGCAGTTCTTC | CASSQDPPPGQGSNEQFF
TRBJ2-4 | TRBD2 | - | TRBV6-1 | TGTGCCAGCAAACGGGAGGCCGCCCTAAACATTCAGTACTTC | CASKREAALNIQYF
TRBJ2-2 | - | - | TRBV1 | TGCACCAGCAGCCAAGGCGGGATCACCGGGGAGCTGTTTTTT | CTSSQGGITGELFF
TRBJ2-2 | - | - | TRBV6-6 | TGTGCCAGCAGTTACGTTAGACAGAAAACCGGGGAGCTGTTTTTT | CASSYVRQKTGELFF
TRBJ1-2 | - | - | TRBV6-5 | TGTGCCAGCAGCCAACAGGGAAACTATGGCTACACCTTC | CASSQQGNYGYTF
TRBJ1-2 | - | - | TRBV7-8 | TGTGCCAGCAGCTCCGGGACAAGGACCCACTATGGCTACACCTTC | CASSSGTRTHYGYTF
TRBJ2-7 | - | - | TRBV29-1 | TGCAGCGTTTCGGACACCTTCTCCTACGAGCAGTACTTC | CSVSDTFSYEQYF
TRBJ1-2 | - | - | TRBV27 | TGTGCCAGCAGTTTGGACAGACTCTATGGCTACACCTTC | CASSLDRLYGYTF
TRBJ2-1 | - | - | TRBV30 | TGTGCCTGGAGTGTAGGCGGGAAAGGCAATGAGCAGTTCTTC | CAWSVGGKGNEQFF
TRBJ2-1 | - | - | TRBV19 | TGTGCCAGTAGTATCGGCAGGGGCCACTACAATGAGCAGTTCTTC | CASSIGRGHYNEQFF
TRBJ2-7 | TRBD1 | - | TRBV28 | TGTGCCAGCAGTGCTCTGACAGGGGTTCGCGAGCAGTACTTC | CASSALTGVREQYF
TRBJ2-5 | - | - | TRBV28 | TGTGCCAGCAGTTTATATATGGGGGGGACCCAGTACTTC | CASSLYMGGTQYF
TRBJ2-5 | - | - | TRBV11-3 | TGTGCCAGCAGCTCCACCCTGACTGAGACCCAGTACTTC | CASSSTLTETQYF
TRBJ2-2 | - | - | TRBV21-1 | TGTGCCAGCAGCAGTCGGTCTTCGACAGGGAGGTTAGGGGAGCTGTTTTTT | CASSSRSSTGRLGELFF
TRBJ2-7 | - | - | TRBV28 | TGTGCCAGCAGCTACGACAGGTACGAGCAGTACTTC | CASSYDRYEQYF
TRBJ2-7 | TRBD2 | - | TRBV5-1 | TGCGCCAGCAGCTTGGCCGGGACTAGCAAGTACGAGCAGTACTTC | CASSLAGTSKYEQYF
TRBJ1-2 | - | few | TRBV6-5 | TGTGCCAGCAGTCGCGACATGTTAGGCTACACCTTC | CASSRDMLGYTF
TRBJ2-7 | TRBD1 | - | TRBV18 | TGTGCCAGCTCACCCCGGGACAGGGTGTACGAGCAGTACTTC | CASSPRDRVYEQYF
TRBJ2-5 | TRBD2 | - | TRBV5-1 | TGCGCCAGCAGCTTAGCGGGAGCGTCCCAAGAGACCCAGTACTTC | CASSLAGASQETQYF
TRBJ2-5 | - | - | TRBV7-2 | TGTGCCAGCAGCTTAGAACAGACCACCCAGTACTTC | CASSLEQTTQYF
TRBJ2-3 | - | - | TRBV21-1 | TGTGCCAGCAGCAAAGCCTGCACAGATACGCAGTATTTT | CASSKACTDTQYF
TRBJ2-1 | TRBD2 | - | TRBV6-5 | TGTGCCAGCAGTTATGGGACTAGCGGGAGCCAGGTGGAGTTCTTC | CASSYGTSGSQVEFF
TRBJ2-3 | TRBD2 | - | TRBV6-1 | TGTGCCAGCAGTGGGGGACTAGCGGGGAGTCAGGTGGGAGATACGCAGTATTTT | CASSGGLAGSQVGDTQYF
TRBJ2-2 | TRBD2 | once | TRBV7-6 | TGTGCCAGCAGCTTAAATACGGGAGGGTCTACCGGGGAGCTGTTTTTT | CASSLNTGGSTGELFF
TRBJ2-3 | TRBD2 | - | TRBV11-2 | TGTGCCAGCATCCCGCAACTAGCGGGAGGAGATACGCAGTATTTT | CASIPQLAGGDTQYF
TRBJ1-1 | - | - | TRBV28 | TGTGCCAGCACCATGGCCGGAAGGAGGGTCACTGAAGCTTTCTTT | CASTMAGRRVTEAFF
TRBJ1-3 | TRBD1 | few | TRBV6-1 | TGTGCCAGCAGTGAAAGGAGAGACAGGGTCGGAAACACCATATATTTT | CASSERRDRVGNTIYF
TRBJ1-2 | TRBD1 | - | TRBV5-5 | TGTGCCAGCAGCCAGGGGGCCTATGGCTACACCTTC | CASSQGAYGYTF
TRBJ1-2 | - | - | TRBV7-6 | TGTGCCAGCAGGGCGGGGGGGGTAGCTAACTATGGCTACACCTTC | CASRAGGVANYGYTF
TRBJ1-2 | TRBD1 | - | TRBV6-6 | TGTGCCAGCAGCTCCCGACAGGGCCATGGCTACACCTTC | CASSSRQGHGYTF
TRBJ2-5 | - | once | TRBV6-5 | TGTGCCAGCCGACTTGGGGAGACCCAGTACTTC | CASRLGETQYF
TRBJ2-1 | TRBD2 | - | TRBV29-1 | TGCAGCGTTGAAGGTCCATACTCGACCGGGACACACAGCGGGAGGGCCTACAATGAGCAGTTCTTC | CSVEGPYSTGTHSGRAYNEQFF
TRBJ2-5 | - | - | TRBV5-1 | TGCGCCAGCAGCTTGAACAGGGCGCGAGGAGAGACCCAGTACTTC | CASSLNRARGETQYF
TRBJ2-1 | TRBD2 | few | TRBV2 | TGTGCCAGCGGGAGGGCAGTTGGGAGCTCCTACAATGAGCAGTTCTTC | CASGRAVGSSYNEQFF
TRBJ1-5 | TRBD1 | - | TRBV15 | TGTGCCACCAGCACCTCGACAGGGGCGCTCAATCAGCCCCAGCATTTT | CATSTSTGALNQPQHF
TRBJ2-1 | TRBD2 | - | TRBV29-1 | TGCAGCGTTGGTAGGAGGGCGGATACTAGCGGAAACTACAATGAGCAGTTCTTC | CSVGRRADTSGNYNEQFF
TRBJ2-7 | - | - | TRBV15 | TGTGCCACCAGCAGGACAGTCTCCTACGAGCAGTACTTC | CATSRTVSYEQYF
TRBJ1-5 | - | - | TRBV6-6 | TGTGCCAGCAGTTACGGAGTAGTCAGCAATCAGCCCCAGCATTTT | CASSYGVVSNQPQHF
TRBJ2-5 | TRBD2 | - | TRBV19 | TGTGCCAGTAGTGAGGGACTAGTTCTCCAAGAGACCCAGTACTTC | CASSEGLVLQETQYF
TRBJ2-5 | - | - | TRBV7-8 | TGTGCCAGCAGGCCTTACAGGGACCAAGAGACCCAGTACTTC | CASRPYRDQETQYF
TRBJ2-2 | - | once | TRBV27 | TGTGCCAGCAGTTTAAGGGGGACACCGCCCACCGGGGAGCTGTTTTTT | CASSLRGTPPTGELFF
TRBJ1-1 | TRBD1 | - | TRBV28 | TGTGCCAGCAGAAACCAGGGGGCGCGGGGTGGAACTGAAGCTTTCTTT | CASRNQGARGGTEAFF
TRBJ2-2 | - | - | TRBV5-1 | TGCGCCAGCAGCCGGGTGAGGCCCGGGGAGCTGTTTTTT | CASSRVRPGELFF